The clone carrying this T cell receptor beta chain was seen ten or more times. The antigen remains unidentified. These data belong to a study of human T cells and chemical hapten exposure. Study context: Per-sample TCR yield variability stemmed mainly from small pooled library volume differences.

Notes on the study in general: No change in TCRs above 1 in 1000 frequency was produced by DPC sensitization.

Time point given: patch test 2, 6 weeks after DPC sensitization. Described treatment: therapeutic diphenylcyclopropenone sensitization with weekly scalp DPC. For the library, individual cDNA molecules each received unique molecular identifiers. Original analysis: Ranging from about 20,000 to 700,000, TCR counts per sample had a median value of roughly 96,000. MiXCR was run by TCRdb on the RACE reads, yielding one entry per CDR3 protein. The V and J calls were determined by TCRdb, not by the authors. The sample comprises about 42,000 distinct CDR3 sequences, around 9.3% of which are singletons, and 15% rests with the top ten. The starting material was whole blood, obtained in connection with sensitization to the hapten diphenylcyclopropenone (DPC). The source is a middle-aged woman with alopecia areata. Some clones in this sample may be carry-over from other donors' samples.

For the CDR3, the DNA is TGTGCCACCAGCAGAGAGGCAGGGAGTACCTACGAGCAGTACTTC. Amino acid sequence: CATSREAGSTYEQYF. The V gene is TRBV15, the J gene TRBJ2-7; TRBD1 or TRBD2 may be the D gene (5 bases each). V was shortened by 0 bases and J by 2 bases, with 11 bases between the two germline ends. CDR1 LNHNV and CDR2 YYDKDF come from the germline V gene (reference sequence). This CDR3 has 15 amino acids. Combining the CDR3 with reference TRBV15 and TRBJ2-7 gives the whole variable domain DAMVIQNPRYQVTQFGKPVTLSCSQTLNHNVMYWYQQKSSQAPKLLFHYYDKDFNNEADTPDNFQSRRPNTSFCFLDIRSPGLGDTAMYLCATSREAGSTYEQYFGPGTRLTVT.